The rows below give T cell receptor beta chains drawn from one sample of a study of CD8+ T cells in alopecia areata. Some clones are missing from TCRdb's copy, which holds only in-frame ones; the method was immunoSEQ multiplex PCR. The sample contains around 150,000 clones, around three fifths of which appear only once. The sequencing here drew on CD4+ T cells sorted from blood, taken at week 24, from a patient treated with tofacitinib. These receptor sequences come from a human donor with alopecia areata. CDR3s include the opening cysteine and the closing phenylalanine or tryptophan. The D gene is left open where the match is weak. Size is stated for part of the rows, as once, few or many counts, or as a class when the clone is expanded.

d_gene	v_gene	abundance	j_gene	CDR3nt	CDR3aa
TRBD2	TRBV2	NA	TRBJ2-1	TGTGCCAGCAGCCGGGGACTAGCGGGGGGTAATGAGCAGTTCTTC	CASSRGLAGGNEQFF
NA	TRBV9	NA	TRBJ2-3	TGTGCCAGCAGCCCCCGGGACAACACAGATACGCAGTATTTT	CASSPRDNTDTQYF
NA	TRBV6-5	NA	TRBJ2-2	TGTGCCAGCAGGGGTCAGGCGAACACCGGGGAGCTGTTTTTT	CASRGQANTGELFF
NA	TRBV25-1	NA	TRBJ1-4	TGTGCCAGCAGCCCCTGGGGCAGACAGGTTAATGAAAAACTGTTTTTT	CASSPWGRQVNEKLFF
NA	TRBV5-6	few	TRBJ1-6	TGTGCCAGCAGCTTGTTCGGGAGCTCCTATAATTCACCCCTCCACTTT	CASSLFGSSYNSPLHF
NA	TRBV6-5	NA	TRBJ2-4	TGTGCCAGCAGTTACTCTTCCAGTACGAACATTCAGTACTTC	CASSYSSSTNIQYF
TRBD1	TRBV23-1	NA	TRBJ2-4	TGCGCCAGCAGTCCCCCACAGGGGTCAAAGTACTTC	CASSPPQGSKYF
NA	TRBV5-4	NA	TRBJ2-3	TGTGCCAGCAGCACTAGACAGACCGCCGCAGATACGCAGTATTTT	CASSTRQTAADTQYF
NA	TRBV5-6	NA	TRBJ2-7	TGTGCCAGCAGCCGCCCGGACAAGAGCTCCTACGAGCAGTACTTC	CASSRPDKSSYEQYF
TRBD1	TRBV2	NA	TRBJ1-5	TGTGCCAGCAAAGAGCAGGGGGGGCAGCCCCAGCATTTT	CASKEQGGQPQHF
TRBD1	TRBV11-2	NA	TRBJ2-7	TGTGCCAGCAGCCCCAGGGACAGCCTCCCCTCCTACGAGCAGTACTTC	CASSPRDSLPSYEQYF
NA	TRBV25-1	NA	TRBJ1-2	TGTGCCAGCAGTGAAAATGTAGACAGTCTCTATGGCTACACCTTC	CASSENVDSLYGYTF
NA	TRBV7-8	NA	TRBJ2-6	TGTGCCAGCAGACCTAGCTGGCGGACCACCTCTGGGGCCAACGTCCTGACTTTC	CASRPSWRTTSGANVLTF
NA	TRBV30	NA	TRBJ1-2	TGTGCCTGGACAGGGGCTTATATCCATGGCTACACCTTC	CAWTGAYIHGYTF
TRBD2	TRBV5-1	NA	TRBJ2-3	TGCGCCAGCAGCTTGTGGGGTTATAGCGGGAGCACAGATACGCAGTATTTT	CASSLWGYSGSTDTQYF
NA	TRBV25-1	NA	TRBJ2-5	TGTGCCAGCAGTGCTCCAGGGAACCAAGAGACCCAGTACTTC	CASSAPGNQETQYF
NA	TRBV7-9	few	TRBJ1-1	TGTGCCAGCAGCTTAGACATGAACACTGAAGCTTTCTTT	CASSLDMNTEAFF
NA	TRBV30	NA	TRBJ1-6	TGTGCCTGGGAGGGGGGCAACTCACCCCTCCACTTT	CAWEGGNSPLHF
NA	TRBV30	NA	TRBJ1-1	TGTGCCTGGAATACAGGGTCAGTCTCTGAAGCTTTCTTT	CAWNTGSVSEAFF
TRBD1	TRBV5-1	few	TRBJ1-1	TGCGCCAGCAGAATTAGCCAGGGGGCGTTCACTGAAGCTTTCTTT	CASRISQGAFTEAFF
NA	TRBV5-1	NA	TRBJ2-7	TGCGCCAGCAGCTTGCTTTCCGACTACGAGCAGTACTTC	CASSLLSDYEQYF
TRBD1	TRBV11-2	few	TRBJ1-1	TGTGCCAGCAGCTTAGCCCCAGGGGGGAACACTGAAGCTTTCTTT	CASSLAPGGNTEAFF
NA	TRBV7-9	few	TRBJ2-1	TGTGCCAGCAGCTTTCGGAAGAGCTCCTACAATGAGCAGTTCTTC	CASSFRKSSYNEQFF
TRBD1	TRBV6-5	NA	TRBJ1-1	TGTGCCAGCAGAGATCGACAGGGTTTGTGGACTGAAGCTTTCTTT	CASRDRQGLWTEAFF
NA	TRBV20-1	NA	TRBJ1-1	TGCAGTGCTAGAGATAGTCCCGAAGCTTTCTTT	CSARDSPEAFF
NA	TRBV29-1	few	TRBJ2-5	TGCAGCGTTGGCCACACACTCCAAGAGACCCAGTACTTC	CSVGHTLQETQYF
NA	TRBV1	NA	TRBJ1-5	TGCACCAGCAGCCAAGCTAGCTCGCAGCCCCAGCATTTT	CTSSQASSQPQHF
NA	TRBV27	NA	TRBJ1-1	TGTGCCAGCAGTTTCCGTACAGGGCACACTGAAGCTTTCTTT	CASSFRTGHTEAFF